One and the same sample provided the 8 T cell receptor beta chains below, sequenced in a study of T cell responses to AZD1222 COVID-19 vaccine. Libraries were prepared by immunoSEQ multiplex PCR; TCRdb keeps only in-frame clonotypes and omits some of them. Here the sample spans around 150,000 clones, 92% being singletons. Sequencing used peripheral blood, obtained 28 days after the second AZD1222 dose. The receptors come from an adult who received the AZD1222 COVID-19 vaccine.

This chain connects TRBV5-1 to TRBJ2-1; D may match TRBD1 or TRBD2 (6 bases each). V lost 4 bases and J lost 8, with 22 bases in between. CDR1 SGHRS and CDR2 YFSETQ come from the germline V gene. The CDR3 totals 16 residues. CDR3 bases: TGCGCCAGCAGCCCGGGACCCGGGGGCCCTACACATGAGCAGTTCTTC. It yields the protein CASSPGPGGPTHEQFF.

The chain employs TRBV7-9 and TRBJ1-1; 9 positions agree with TRBD1. V dropped 0 bases and J dropped 5; count of bases not matched to a gene: 4. Germline CDR1 and CDR2: SEHNR and FQNEAQ (reference sequence). The CDR3 runs 15 residues. CDR3 in amino acids: CASSLAGQGRTEAFF. The DNA for the CDR3 is TGTGCCAGCAGCTTAGCAGGACAGGGGCGGACTGAAGCTTTCTTT. Looking up the rest from reference TRBV7-9 and TRBJ1-1 gives the full variable domain: DTGVSQNPRHKITKRGQNVTFRCDPISEHNRLYWYRQTLGQGPEFLTYFQNEAQLEKSRLLSDRFSAERPKGSFSTLEIQRTEQGDSAMYLCASSLAGQGRTEAFFGQGTRLTVV.

The V call is TRBV3-1 (or the pseudogene TRBV3-2), the J call TRBJ1-1, with TRBD1 as a possible D gene (5 bases). The CDR3 is 12 residues long. Germline V gene data show CDR1 as LGHDT and CDR2 as YNNKEL (reference sequence). V lost 4 bases and J 11 bases, leaving 14 bases between the germline ends. CDR3 nucleotides: TGTGCCAGCAGCCCTTTGGGGGGTGAGGCTTTCTTT. It translates to CASSPLGGEAFF.

For the CDR3, the DNA is TGTGCCAGCAGCCGTCGAGGGGGGGCAAGCGGGGAGCTGTTTTTT. Residues: CASSRRGGASGELFF. The chain recombines TRBV7-2 with TRBJ2-2; a weak D match, TRBD2 (7 bases). Germline values: CDR1 SGHTA, CDR2 FQGNSA. The CDR3 is 15 amino acids. With 5 bases removed from V and 7 bases from J, the gap between germline ends came to 17 bases.

The CDR3 sequence is CASSLETANGYTF. The CDR3 DNA reads TGCGCCAGCAGCTTGGAAACAGCGAATGGCTACACCTTC. This chain connects TRBV5-1 to TRBJ1-2; D is ambiguous. V dropped 0 bases and J dropped 6 bases, with 9 bases sitting between them. This CDR3 is 13 amino acids long. Germline CDR1 reads SGHRS; CDR2 reads YFSETQ.

The V and J genes are TRBV6-5 and TRBJ2-1; D call uncertain. This CDR3 is 16 amino acids long. The germline V gene has CDR1 MNHEY and CDR2 SVGAGI. Trimming left V 2 bases short and J 6 bases short, with 17 bases between. The CDR3 region has the DNA TGTGCCAGCAGTTACCGTCGACTCCGTCAGCGCAATGAGCAGTTCTTC. This gives the protein CASSYRRLRQRNEQFF.

There are many counts of this clone. The chain combines TRBV4-3 with TRBJ1-5; D possibly corresponds to TRBD1 (5 bases). The CDR3 loop spans 15 amino acids. Germline values: CDR1 LGHNA, CDR2 YSLEER. V was shortened by 0 bases and J by 3 bases, with 9 bases between the two germline ends. CDR3: CASSQDRQYNQPQHF. The CDR3 DNA follows: TGCGCCAGCAGCCAAGATCGACAGTACAATCAGCCCCAGCATTTT.

The rearrangement links TRBV9 to TRBJ1-5; D is undetermined. Germline CDR1 is SGDLS and CDR2 is YYNGEE. There are 16 residues in the CDR3. Trimming removed 0 bases from V and 5 bases from J, with 15 bases in between. CDR3 protein: CASSVGAGGVDQPQHF. In DNA, the CDR3 is TGTGCCAGCAGCGTAGGCGCAGGAGGAGTCGATCAGCCCCAGCATTTT.